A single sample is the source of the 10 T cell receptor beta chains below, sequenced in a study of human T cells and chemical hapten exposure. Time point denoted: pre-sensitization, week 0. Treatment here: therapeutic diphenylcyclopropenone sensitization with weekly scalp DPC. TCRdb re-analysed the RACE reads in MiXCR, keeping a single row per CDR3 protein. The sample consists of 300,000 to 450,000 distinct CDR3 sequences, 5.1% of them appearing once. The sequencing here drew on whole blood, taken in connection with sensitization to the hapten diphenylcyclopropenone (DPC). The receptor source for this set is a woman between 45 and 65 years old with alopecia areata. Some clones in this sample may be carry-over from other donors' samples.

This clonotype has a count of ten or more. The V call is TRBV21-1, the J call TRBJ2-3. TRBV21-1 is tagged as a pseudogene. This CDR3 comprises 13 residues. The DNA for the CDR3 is TGTGCCAGCAGCAAAGCGGGTACAGATACGCAGTATTTT. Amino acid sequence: CASSKAGTDTQYF.

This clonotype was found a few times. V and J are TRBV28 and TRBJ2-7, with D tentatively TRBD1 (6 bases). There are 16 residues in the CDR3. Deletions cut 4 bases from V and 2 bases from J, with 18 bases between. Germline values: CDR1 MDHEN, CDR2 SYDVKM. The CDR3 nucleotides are TGTGCCAGCAGTTCCCCGGGACACTTAAACCCCTACGAGCAGTACTTC. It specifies CASSSPGHLNPYEQYF.

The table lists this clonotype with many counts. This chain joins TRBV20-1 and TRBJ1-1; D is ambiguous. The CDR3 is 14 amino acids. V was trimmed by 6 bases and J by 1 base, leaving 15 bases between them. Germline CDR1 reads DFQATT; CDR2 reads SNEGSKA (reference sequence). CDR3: CSATSTGRNTEAFF. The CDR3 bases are TGCAGTGCCACCTCAACCGGGAGGAACACTGAAGCTTTCTTT.

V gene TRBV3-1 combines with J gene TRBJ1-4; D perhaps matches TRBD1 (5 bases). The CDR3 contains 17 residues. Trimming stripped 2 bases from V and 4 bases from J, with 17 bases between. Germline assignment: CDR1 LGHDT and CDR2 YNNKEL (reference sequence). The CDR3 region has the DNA TGTGCCAGCAGCCAACGACCTCAGACAGCGTATAATGAAAAACTGTTTTTT. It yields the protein CASSQRPQTAYNEKLFF.

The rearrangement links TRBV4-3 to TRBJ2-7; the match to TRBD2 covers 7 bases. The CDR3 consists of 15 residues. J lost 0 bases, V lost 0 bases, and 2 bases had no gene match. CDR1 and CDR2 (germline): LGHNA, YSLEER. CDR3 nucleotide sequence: TGCGCCAGCAGCCAAGATCGGGAGGACTCCTACGAGCAGTACTTC. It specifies CASSQDREDSYEQYF.

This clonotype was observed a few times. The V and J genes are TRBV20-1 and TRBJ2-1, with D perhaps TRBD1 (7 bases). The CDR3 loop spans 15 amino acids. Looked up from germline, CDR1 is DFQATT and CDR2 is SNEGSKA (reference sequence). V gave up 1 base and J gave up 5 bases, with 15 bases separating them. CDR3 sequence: CSARAPQGGHNEQFF. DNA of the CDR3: TGCAGTGCTAGAGCCCCCCAGGGGGGCCACAATGAGCAGTTCTTC.

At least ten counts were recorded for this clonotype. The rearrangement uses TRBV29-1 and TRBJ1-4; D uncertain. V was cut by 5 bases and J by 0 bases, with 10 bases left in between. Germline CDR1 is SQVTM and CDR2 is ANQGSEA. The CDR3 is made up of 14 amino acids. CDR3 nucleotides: TGCAGCGTTCAAGGCGTTGCAACTAATGAAAAACTGTTTTTT. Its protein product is CSVQGVATNEKLFF.

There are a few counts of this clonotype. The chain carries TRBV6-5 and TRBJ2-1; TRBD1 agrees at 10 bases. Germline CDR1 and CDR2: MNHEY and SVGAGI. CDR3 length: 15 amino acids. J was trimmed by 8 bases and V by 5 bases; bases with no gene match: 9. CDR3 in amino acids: CASSDRTGGMDEQFF. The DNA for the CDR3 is TGTGCCAGCAGTGACCGGACAGGGGGTATGGATGAGCAGTTCTTC.

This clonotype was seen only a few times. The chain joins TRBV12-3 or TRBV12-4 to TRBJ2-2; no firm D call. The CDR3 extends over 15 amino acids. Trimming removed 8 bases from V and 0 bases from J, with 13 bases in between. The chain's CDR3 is CASLTPRANTGELFF. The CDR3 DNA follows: TGTGCCAGCCTAACCCCTAGGGCGAACACCGGGGAGCTGTTTTTT.

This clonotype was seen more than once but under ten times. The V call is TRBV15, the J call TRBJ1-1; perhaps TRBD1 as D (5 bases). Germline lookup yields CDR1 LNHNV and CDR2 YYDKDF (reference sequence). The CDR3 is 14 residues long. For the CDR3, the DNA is TGTGCTACGGGTTTAGGGGCCCGACACACTGAAGCTTTCTTT. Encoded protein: CATGLGARHTEAFF.